This TCR beta chain was recovered during a study of blood T cell repertoires in COVID-19. For the study at large: The United States, Italy and Spain supplied acute and convalescent COVID-19 samples. T cells, B-cell-depleted T cells, or PBMCs supplied cDNA or gDNA.

In the authors' methods: Reference gene primer amplification gave nucleated cell count estimates. Profiled with immunoSEQ multiplex PCR; TCRdb holds only in-frame clones, not every one. V and J calls and clone size are copied from that table; D and trimming were computed from the DNA. The table includes roughly 100,000 clones, roughly 72% detected once. Germline V gene data show CDR1 as SGHNT and CDR2 as YYREEE (reference sequence). The CDR3 is made up of 16 amino acids. With 0 bases clipped from V and 9 bases from J, the junction kept 10 bases outside the gene matches. Sequencing was performed on peripheral blood. V and J are TRBV5-4 and TRBJ2-1, with TRBD2 matching 9 bases. The clonotype originates from a man older than 75 with acute or convalescent COVID-19. This CDR3 reads CASSLGGSGRSSEQFF. The CDR3 region has the DNA TGTGCCAGCAGCTTGGGGGGTAGCGGGAGAAGTAGTGAGCAGTTCTTC.